This is a list of T cell receptor beta chains from one sample in a study of blood T cell repertoires in COVID-19. The data were produced by immunoSEQ multiplex PCR, yet TCRdb's version contains in-frame clones alone and is incomplete. The sample lists about 170,000 clones; approximately 86% were seen once. The material sequenced was peripheral blood. Source of these receptors: a woman older than 75 with active or convalescent COVID-19. Both conserved end residues are part of each CDR3. The order of the fields is clone size, D gene, J gene, V gene, CDR3 DNA, CDR3 protein. A D gene is named only where the DNA matches it firmly. Not every row has a clone size; where given, it reads once, few, many or a size class.

size: -
D: -
J: TRBJ2-3
V: TRBV6-6
DNA: TGTGCCAGCAGTTACCCGCAGGGCCCGAGCACAGATACGCAGTATTTT
CDR3: CASSYPQGPSTDTQYF

size: -
D: -
J: TRBJ1-5
V: TRBV15
DNA: TGTGCCACCAGCTCGCCAGGGAGGGATCAGCCCCAGCATTTT
CDR3: CATSSPGRDQPQHF

size: -
D: TRBD2
J: TRBJ2-7
V: TRBV7-2
DNA: TGTGCCAGCAGCTTCGGAGCGGGAGGCGCCCACGAGCAGTACTTC
CDR3: CASSFGAGGAHEQYF

size: -
D: -
J: TRBJ1-4
V: TRBV5-4
DNA: TGTGCCAGCAGCTCAGTGGTCGGGGAGTCTGAAAAACTGTTTTTT
CDR3: CASSSVVGESEKLFF

size: -
D: TRBD1
J: TRBJ2-3
V: TRBV19
DNA: TGTGCCAGTAGTATAGCAGGGGGCATCGCAGATACGCAGTATTTT
CDR3: CASSIAGGIADTQYF

size: -
D: -
J: TRBJ1-2
V: TRBV2
DNA: TGTGCCAGCAGTCCCCCCACAGGGTATTATGGCTACACCTTC
CDR3: CASSPPTGYYGYTF

size: -
D: -
J: TRBJ2-5
V: TRBV4-2
DNA: TGTGCCAGCAGCCCCCTCTCCCTGGAGACCCAGTACTTC
CDR3: CASSPLSLETQYF

size: -
D: TRBD2
J: TRBJ2-7
V: TRBV27
DNA: TGTGCCAGCACCGGGGACAGTTTGGGTATCGGACTAGCGGGCGAGCAGTACTTC
CDR3: CASTGDSLGIGLAGEQYF

size: -
D: TRBD2
J: TRBJ2-1
V: TRBV28
DNA: TGTGCCAGCAGGGGCGGGAGTAGGTCCTACAATGAGCAGTTCTTC
CDR3: CASRGGSRSYNEQFF

size: -
D: TRBD2
J: TRBJ2-3
V: TRBV28
DNA: TGTGCCAGCAGTTCGCCGCGGGAGAGGGAAGATACGCAGTATTTT
CDR3: CASSSPREREDTQYF

size: -
D: TRBD1
J: TRBJ2-7
V: TRBV24-1
DNA: TGTGCCACCAGTGATTTGGAAGACAGGGCTACTTACGAGCAGTACTTC
CDR3: CATSDLEDRATYEQYF

size: -
D: TRBD1
J: TRBJ2-1
V: TRBV23-1
DNA: TGCGCCAGCAGCTTACAGGGGGACTCCTACAATGAGCAGTTCTTC
CDR3: CASSLQGDSYNEQFF

size: -
D: TRBD1
J: TRBJ2-7
V: TRBV5-4
DNA: TGTGCCAGCAGCGGGGACAGGGGGCAAGAGCAGTACTTC
CDR3: CASSGDRGQEQYF

size: few
D: -
J: TRBJ1-1
V: TRBV2
DNA: TGTGCCAGCAGTGAACTCAGGGGCGGGAACACTGAAGCTTTCTTT
CDR3: CASSELRGGNTEAFF

size: few
D: -
J: TRBJ2-2
V: TRBV5-1
DNA: TGCGCCAGCAGCTTGGCCGTCAGAAACACCGGGGAGCTGTTTTTT
CDR3: CASSLAVRNTGELFF

size: -
D: TRBD1
J: TRBJ2-5
V: TRBV5-1
DNA: TGCGCCAGCAGCCTGACAGGGGAGACCCAGTACTTC
CDR3: CASSLTGETQYF

size: once
D: -
J: TRBJ1-1
V: TRBV6-5
DNA: TGTGCCAGCAGCCTCGAGTGGGGCGCCACTGAAGCTTTCTTT
CDR3: CASSLEWGATEAFF

size: -
D: TRBD1
J: TRBJ2-4
V: TRBV5-4
DNA: TGTGCCAGCAGCTCGAGACAGGGTGGAAACATTCAGTACTTC
CDR3: CASSSRQGGNIQYF

size: -
D: -
J: TRBJ1-5
V: TRBV6-1
DNA: TGTGCCAGCAGTGAAAGGGGGCAGCCCCAGCATTTT
CDR3: CASSERGQPQHF

size: few
D: -
J: TRBJ1-1
V: TRBV5-1
DNA: TGCGCCAGCAGCTTGGATGCCAGTCTTGGCACTGAAGCTTTCTTT
CDR3: CASSLDASLGTEAFF

size: few
D: -
J: TRBJ1-1
V: TRBV10-1
DNA: TGCGCCAGCAGTCACCAGACAGGGAACACTGAAGCTTTCTTT
CDR3: CASSHQTGNTEAFF

size: -
D: -
J: TRBJ1-1
V: TRBV2
DNA: TGTGCCAGCACCTGGACGGGAATGAACACTGAAGCTTTCTTT
CDR3: CASTWTGMNTEAFF

size: -
D: TRBD1
J: TRBJ2-1
V: TRBV29-1
DNA: TGCAGCACTCGACAGGGGAAGAATGAGCAGTTCTTC
CDR3: CSTRQGKNEQFF

size: few
D: -
J: TRBJ1-6
V: TRBV9
DNA: TGTGCCAGCAGCGTATACGGGGGGCAATCACCCCTCCACTTT
CDR3: CASSVYGGQSPLHF

size: -
D: TRBD1
J: TRBJ1-5
V: TRBV6-1
DNA: TGTGCCAGCAGTGACGTTACAGGGGGCAATCAGCCCCAGCATTTT
CDR3: CASSDVTGGNQPQHF

size: -
D: TRBD1
J: TRBJ1-2
V: TRBV5-1
DNA: TGCGCCAGCAGCCGCGGGACAGGGGTTGGGTATGGCTACACCTTC
CDR3: CASSRGTGVGYGYTF

size: -
D: -
J: TRBJ1-2
V: TRBV11-2
DNA: TGTGCCAGCCACGAAGCCCTCATGCCCTCCTATGGCTACACCTTC
CDR3: CASHEALMPSYGYTF

size: -
D: -
J: TRBJ2-2
V: TRBV7-3
DNA: TGTGCCAGCAGCTTAAATCGAGCGGGGAACACCGGGGAGCTGTTTTTT
CDR3: CASSLNRAGNTGELFF

size: -
D: TRBD2
J: TRBJ2-5
V: TRBV19
DNA: TGTGCCAGTAGTACCGGGGGGTCAACAAGAACGACCCAGTACTTC
CDR3: CASSTGGSTRTTQYF

size: -
D: -
J: TRBJ2-3
V: TRBV2
DNA: TGTGCCAGCACGGTTCTCAGCACAGATACGCAGTATTTT
CDR3: CASTVLSTDTQYF

size: -
D: TRBD2
J: TRBJ2-1
V: TRBV6-1
DNA: TGTGCCAGCAGTGAAACTAGCGGGGGTCGGTACAATGAGCAGTTCTTC
CDR3: CASSETSGGRYNEQFF

size: -
D: -
J: TRBJ1-4
V: TRBV5-1
DNA: TGCGCCAGCAGCTTGGACAGGGCCGGGCCAACTAATGAAAAACTGTTTTTT
CDR3: CASSLDRAGPTNEKLFF

size: -
D: -
J: TRBJ2-5
V: TRBV5-1
DNA: TGCGCCAGCGGTCGGGACCAAGAGACCCAGTACTTC
CDR3: CASGRDQETQYF

size: -
D: TRBD1
J: TRBJ2-1
V: TRBV7-7
DNA: TGTGCCAGCAGCATAACAGGGGGGAATGAGCAGTTCTTC
CDR3: CASSITGGNEQFF

size: -
D: TRBD2
J: TRBJ2-7
V: TRBV5-4
DNA: TGTGCCAGCAGCTTGGAAGTTAGCGGGGGCTTGGAGCAGTACTTC
CDR3: CASSLEVSGGLEQYF

size: -
D: TRBD1
J: TRBJ2-1
V: TRBV5-1
DNA: TGCGCCAGCAGCCTGGGACAGGGGAATGAGCAGTTCTTC
CDR3: CASSLGQGNEQFF

size: -
D: -
J: TRBJ1-3
V: TRBV28
DNA: TGTGCCAGCAGCAGGGCTTTGTCTGGAAACACCATATATTTT
CDR3: CASSRALSGNTIYF

size: -
D: TRBD2
J: TRBJ2-7
V: TRBV5-1
DNA: TGCGCCAGCAGCTTGGCCTTACTAGCGCTCCACGAAGCCTACGAGCAGTACTTC
CDR3: CASSLALLALHEAYEQYF

size: few
D: TRBD1
J: TRBJ1-5
V: TRBV7-9
DNA: TGTGCCAGCAGCCCCGGGTGGGGACAGGGGGCCCCGGATCAGCCCCAGCATTTT
CDR3: CASSPGWGQGAPDQPQHF

size: few
D: -
J: TRBJ1-1
V: TRBV14
DNA: TGTGCCAGCAGCCAAGTCATCGGGAACACTGAAGCTTTCTTT
CDR3: CASSQVIGNTEAFF

size: -
D: TRBD2
J: TRBJ2-2
V: TRBV2
DNA: TGTGCCGGCGCGGGGTTCACTAGCGGAGACGCGAACACCGGGGAGCTGTTTTTT
CDR3: CAGAGFTSGDANTGELFF

size: few
D: -
J: TRBJ1-5
V: TRBV19
DNA: TGTGCCAGTAGTATAGAGAGAAGGCCCCAGCATTTT
CDR3: CASSIERRPQHF

size: -
D: TRBD2
J: TRBJ2-3
V: TRBV27
DNA: TGTGCCAGCAGAGATAGCGGGGGGGCAGATACGCAGTATTTT
CDR3: CASRDSGGADTQYF

size: few
D: -
J: TRBJ1-5
V: TRBV28
DNA: TGTGCCAGCAGTTTACACAGGGACAATCAGCCCCAGCATTTT
CDR3: CASSLHRDNQPQHF

size: -
D: -
J: TRBJ2-1
V: TRBV25-1
DNA: TGTGCCAGCAGTGATCCCCGGGGGGCGGGAACGGATGAGCAGTTCTTC
CDR3: CASSDPRGAGTDEQFF

size: -
D: TRBD2
J: TRBJ2-7
V: TRBV6-5
DNA: TGTGCCAGCAGTTATCTCTCAGCGGGACCTACCTACGAGCAGTACTTC
CDR3: CASSYLSAGPTYEQYF

size: -
D: -
J: TRBJ1-6
V: TRBV18
DNA: TGTGCCAGCTCACCACCGGACAGAAATCTTCCCCTCCACTTT
CDR3: CASSPPDRNLPLHF

size: -
D: TRBD2
J: TRBJ2-3
V: TRBV18
DNA: TGTGCCAGCTCACCACCGCGGCTAGCGGGGAGCACAGATACGCAGTATTTT
CDR3: CASSPPRLAGSTDTQYF

size: -
D: -
J: TRBJ1-1
V: TRBV11-2
DNA: TGTGCCAGCAGCTTAGTGGCAGGGAACACTGAAGCTTTCTTT
CDR3: CASSLVAGNTEAFF

size: -
D: -
J: TRBJ2-3
V: TRBV10-2
DNA: TGCGCCAGCAGTGCGGAAATTGGAGGTCGGGTTAGCCGCAGTCCCACAGATACGCAGTATTTT
CDR3: CASSAEIGGRVSRSPTDTQYF

size: -
D: TRBD2
J: TRBJ2-5
V: TRBV5-1
DNA: TGCGCCAGCAGCCCGGCAGCCGGGACTAGCCCCCCCCCACGAGAGACCCAGTACTTC
CDR3: CASSPAAGTSPPPRETQYF

size: -
D: -
J: TRBJ2-5
V: TRBV24-1
DNA: TGTGCCACCAGTGATTGGGGCGCCCAAGAGACCCAGTACTTC
CDR3: CATSDWGAQETQYF

size: -
D: TRBD1
J: TRBJ2-7
V: TRBV11-2
DNA: TGTGCCAGCAGCTTGGACAGGGACTCCTACGAGCAGTACTTC
CDR3: CASSLDRDSYEQYF

size: -
D: -
J: TRBJ1-1
V: TRBV10-3
DNA: TGTGCCATCAGTAAACAGGGCCAAAGCGTGGGGGCGAACACTGAAGCTTTCTTT
CDR3: CAISKQGQSVGANTEAFF

size: -
D: TRBD2
J: TRBJ2-5
V: TRBV5-4
DNA: TGTGCCAGCAGCTTGGTGGCGGGAGGGGCCCTAGAGACCCAGTACTTC
CDR3: CASSLVAGGALETQYF